This T cell receptor (beta chain) emerged from a study of T-cell memory formation after mild COVID-19. Broader study findings: The appearance of some responding clones in pre-infection memory suggested that cross-reactive memory joined.

Regarding this clonotype: Antigen unknown.

CDR1 and CDR2 (germline): MNHEY, SVGAGI. V was trimmed by 0 bases and J by 6 bases, leaving 11 bases between them. This CDR3 is built from 14 residues. TCRdb fed the 5' RACE reads into MiXCR, producing one record per CDR3 protein. The table records approximately 440,000 distinct CDR3 sequences, roughly 20% of them present only once. The V and J genes are TRBV6-5 and TRBJ1-1, with D maybe TRBD1 (6 bases). This clonotype was obtained from an adult woman who had mild COVID-19 (a few samples of this study predate the infection). Cell type and time point are not known. The sequenced sample consisted of PBMCs or a T cell subset sorted from them (not recorded which). The CDR3 DNA reads as TGTGCCAGCAGTTACTCAGCCCGGGGGCCTGAAGCTTTCTTT. This translates into CASSYSARGPEAFF.